The 29 T cell receptor beta chains reported below all come from one sample, sequenced in a study of beta chain features in type 1 diabetes (dated by TCRdb to the late 2010s). General findings and caveats noted by the study authors: A moderate but significant shortening of TCRB CDR3 length was observed in type 1 diabetes patients in all four CD4+ subsets.

Library prep was done by the immunoSEQ multiplex PCR assay. The entire isolated RNA was reverse transcribed using the High Capacity cDNA Reverse Transcription Kit, and thus expressed TCRB transcripts were sequenced. What TCRdb holds here is the immuneACCESS table cut down to in-frame rearrangements. Part of the clones is not present; checked against another copy, under half of the missing clones reflect an unresolved V gene, and the others are unexplained. The sample profile shows more than 300,000 clones; over 10% of them were found once. The ten largest clonotypes hold 0.008% to 0.011% of the sample. The antigens these receptors bind are not known. The specimen was naive CD4+ T cells from blood. The cell subset or site label of this sample denotes: true naive CD4+ T cells. The receptors were sampled from a woman between 18 and 29 years old with type 1 diabetes.

This clone turned up a few times. The chain couples TRBV4-1 to TRBJ1-4; no firm D call. The CDR3 sequence is 17 residues long. Germline V lookup: CDR1 MGHRA, CDR2 YSYEKL. Trimming took 0 bases from V and 7 from J, leaving 18 bases between them. CDR3 sequence: CASSQDWTQSDPEKLFF. CDR3 bases: TGCGCCAGCAGCCAAGATTGGACTCAGAGTGATCCTGAAAAACTGTTTTTT.

The chain employs TRBV28 and TRBJ1-5; no definite D call. V shed 6 bases and J shed 16 bases, with 16 bases lying between them. CDR3 size: 11 residues. Germline V gives CDR1 MDHEN, CDR2 SYDVKM. CDR3 sequence: CASSSHRKSHF. The DNA of the CDR3 is TGTGCCAGCAGCTCTCATAGAAAGTCTCATTTT.

This clone was observed a handful of times. V and J are TRBV9 and TRBJ2-1, with D possibly matching TRBD1 (6 bases). V was shortened by 0 bases and J by 10 bases, with 17 bases between the two germline ends. Looked up from germline, CDR1 is SGDLS and CDR2 is YYNGEE. The CDR3 is 15 residues long. CDR3 region: CASSVEGWGLEEQFF. The CDR3 coding sequence is TGTGCCAGCAGCGTAGAAGGCTGGGGGCTGGAAGAGCAGTTCTTC.

The V gene is TRBV7-2, the J gene TRBJ1-5, with D possibly matching TRBD1 (5 bases). The V end was cut by 2 bases, the J end by 2 bases, with 16 bases between. This CDR3 has 17 residues. Per germline, CDR1 SGHTA and CDR2 FQGNSA. For the CDR3, the DNA is TGTGCCAGCAGCTTAACAACGTCCCAGGGCGGCAATCAGCCCCAGCATTTT. Its translation is CASSLTTSQGGNQPQHF.

This chain uses TRBV29-1 with TRBJ2-7, with 9 nucleotides matching TRBD2. V lost 6 bases, J lost 0 bases, and 6 bases stayed unmatched. The CDR3 runs 14 residues. CDR1 and CDR2 (germline): SQVTM, ANQGSEA. The CDR3 coding sequence is TGCAGCGTAAGACTAGCGGCCCGCTCCTACGAGCAGTACTTC. It encodes CSVRLAARSYEQYF.

The chain joins TRBV7-9 to TRBJ2-2; a possible D gene is TRBD2 (5 bases). CDR1 is SEHNR and CDR2 is FQNEAQ in the germline V gene (reference sequence). Trimming took off 2 bases at V and 4 bases at J, with 11 bases between the two ends. The CDR3 runs 15 residues. CDR3: CASSLLLGVTGELFF. The CDR3 nucleotides read TGTGCCAGCAGCTTATTGCTCGGGGTCACCGGGGAGCTGTTTTTT.

The genes are TRBV11-2 and TRBJ2-1, with D maybe TRBD2 (6 bases). The CDR3 extends over 12 amino acids. In germline, CDR1 is SGHAT, CDR2 FQNNGV. Trimming took 4 bases from V and 8 from J, leaving 9 bases between them. CDR3 loop: CASSWGEDEQFF. Here the CDR3 DNA reads TGTGCCAGCAGCTGGGGGGAAGATGAGCAGTTCTTC.

This clone showed up just a few times. This chain connects TRBV7-9 to TRBJ1-2; a weak D match, TRBD1 (5 bases). CDR1 SEHNR and CDR2 FQNEAQ come from the germline V gene (reference sequence). The V and J ends lost 4 bases and 8 bases respectively, with 17 bases between them. The CDR3 totals 14 residues. The CDR3 here is CASSSRRGRGGYTF. The CDR3 DNA follows: TGTGCCAGCAGCTCACGGAGGGGACGCGGGGGCTACACCTTC.

The chain has TRBV6-6 and TRBJ2-5; D is unresolved. This CDR3 comprises 11 residues. CDR1 MNHNY and CDR2 SVGAGI come from the germline V gene (reference sequence). V was pared by 7 bases and J by 5 bases, with 8 bases between. CDR3 DNA: TGTGCCAGCAACGCGAGGGAGACCCAGTACTTC. Its translation: CASNARETQYF.

This clone was detected a few times. The V gene is TRBV29-1, the J gene TRBJ1-1, with 11 positions matching TRBD1. Looked up from germline, CDR1 is SQVTM and CDR2 is ANQGSEA. The CDR3 is 15 residues long. V lost 1 base and J lost 8; bases outside the gene matches: 9. CDR3 residues: CSVEGDGTGGLEAFF. CDR3 nucleotides: TGCAGCGTTGAAGGTGACGGGACAGGGGGTTTAGAAGCTTTCTTT.

The rearrangement uses TRBV6-5 and TRBJ2-5; D is perhaps TRBD1 (6 bases). Germline V gene lookup returns CDR1 MNHEY and CDR2 SVGAGI. The length of the CDR3 is 16 residues. V lost 0 bases and J 2 bases, leaving 13 bases between the germline ends. CDR3 sequence: CASSYSVGAGQETQYF. The CDR3 coding sequence is TGTGCCAGCAGTTACTCGGTGGGGGCAGGTCAAGAGACCCAGTACTTC.

The chain employs TRBV5-1 and TRBJ2-2, with 8 bases identical to TRBD1. V lost 3 bases, J lost 3 bases, and 4 bases stayed unmatched. Per the germline V gene, CDR1 is SGHRS and CDR2 is YFSETQ. The CDR3 runs to 15 residues. In DNA form, the CDR3 reads TGCGCCAGCAGCTCCAGGGGGCAGGACACCGGGGAGCTGTTTTTT. Translated: CASSSRGQDTGELFF.

This clone was picked up a small number of times. V and J are TRBV7-2 and TRBJ1-1; tentatively, D is TRBD1 (6 bases). Germline V lookup: CDR1 SGHTA, CDR2 FQGNSA. This CDR3 is built from 12 residues. With 5 bases removed from V and 6 bases from J, the gap between germline ends came to 10 bases. This chain's CDR3 is CASSRGGPEAFF. The CDR3 DNA follows: TGTGCCAGCAGCCGAGGGGGACCTGAAGCTTTCTTT.

J is TRBJ2-7 and V is TRBV14, with 7 positions matching TRBD2. The CDR3 totals 18 residues. With V trimmed by 0 bases and J by 0 bases, 11 bases remained unmatched. Looked up from germline, CDR1 is SGHDN and CDR2 is FVKESK. In DNA form, the CDR3 reads TGTGCCAGCAGCCAAGATTGGCTAGCGGAAAACGTCTCCTACGAGCAGTACTTC. It encodes CASSQDWLAENVSYEQYF.

The genes are TRBV5-5 and TRBJ2-1; D possibly corresponds to TRBD1 (5 bases). Germline V gene sequence: CDR1 SGHKS, CDR2 YYEKEE (reference sequence). V lost 5 bases to trimming and J lost 2 bases, with 17 bases between them. The CDR3 loop spans 16 amino acids. For the CDR3, the DNA is TGTGCCAGCAGGCTGGATGGTCAGGGTACCTACAATGAGCAGTTCTTC. The encoded protein is CASRLDGQGTYNEQFF.

This chain uses TRBV5-1 with TRBJ1-1; 7 nucleotides line up with TRBD1. CDR1 and CDR2 (germline): SGHRS, YFSETQ. The CDR3 extends over 15 amino acids. V was pared by 0 bases and J by 1 base, with 3 bases of the junction left unmatched. CDR3 in amino acids: CASSLAPGGNTEAFF. The CDR3 bases are TGCGCCAGCAGCTTGGCCCCAGGGGGGAACACTGAAGCTTTCTTT.

The V gene is TRBV7-6, the J gene TRBJ2-7; 10 bases fit TRBD1. CDR3 size: 14 residues. Germline V lookup: CDR1 SGHVS, CDR2 FNYEAQ. Unmatched junction bases numbered 3, after V lost 1 base and J lost 6 bases. The CDR3 loop is CASSLGDRGTEQYF. In DNA form, the CDR3 reads TGTGCCAGCAGCTTAGGGGACAGGGGTACCGAGCAGTACTTC.

This clone has only a few counts. The genes are TRBV7-2 and TRBJ2-2; no clear D gene. There are 13 residues in the CDR3. Per germline, CDR1 SGHTA and CDR2 FQGNSA. The V and J ends lost 2 bases and 5 bases respectively, with 6 bases between them. The chain's CDR3 is CASSLLGTGELFF. Here the CDR3 DNA reads TGTGCCAGCAGCTTACTCGGGACCGGGGAGCTGTTTTTT. Full variable domain (missing parts from reference TRBV7-2 and TRBJ2-2): GAGVSQSPSNKVTEKGKDVELRCDPISGHTALYWYRQSLGQGLEFLIYFQGNSAPDKSGLPSDRFSAERTGGSVSTLTIQRTQQEDSAVYLCASSLLGTGELFFGEGSRLTVL.

V usage is TRBV2 and J usage is TRBJ1-6; no clear D. Per the germline V gene, CDR1 is SNHLY and CDR2 is FYNNEI. CDR3 length: 11 residues. V lost 2 bases, J lost 15 bases, and 8 bases lay in between. The DNA for the CDR3 is TGTGCCAGCAGTGAACGGGGTATCCTCCACTTT. Translation: CASSERGILHF.

The genes are TRBV5-1 and TRBJ2-3; 9 bases are shared with TRBD2. In germline, CDR1 is SGHRS, CDR2 YFSETQ. The V segment lost 2 bases and the J segment 0 bases; nucleotides outside the gene matches: 4. This CDR3 comprises 16 residues. The CDR3, as DNA: TGCGCCAGCAGCTTCCCAGCGGGGGGTAGCACAGATACGCAGTATTTT. It codes for CASSFPAGGSTDTQYF.

This chain joins TRBV7-9 and TRBJ2-3, with 9 nucleotides matching TRBD2. Germline V gene lookup returns CDR1 SEHNR and CDR2 FQNEAQ (reference sequence). The V gene end was trimmed by 5 bases and the J gene end by 6 bases; junction bases not matched to a gene: 15. CDR3 length: 17 residues. Here the CDR3 DNA reads TGTGCCAGCAGCGGCACCGGCGGGAGGGCCGTTTTTGATACGCAGTATTTT. Its translation is CASSGTGGRAVFDTQYF.

The gene calls are TRBV21-1 and TRBJ1-5. TRBV21-1 is a recognized pseudogene. The CDR3 has 15 residues. The CDR3 protein is CASSKEGPREKPQHF. The DNA of the CDR3 is TGTGCCAGCAGCAAAGAAGGCCCGAGGGAGAAGCCCCAGCATTTT.

This clone was observed a single time. The rearrangement links TRBV6-5 to TRBJ1-2; 10 nucleotides align to TRBD1. CDR1 is MNHEY, CDR2 SVGAGI, per germline. The CDR3 covers 15 residues. J lost 5 bases, V lost 7 bases, and 10 bases had no gene match. CDR3 nucleotides: TGTGCCAGCAAAGAGAGGACAGGGGGTGGGTATGGCTACACCTTC. It encodes CASKERTGGGYGYTF.

This chain links TRBV28 with TRBJ2-5, with 11 bases matching TRBD2. With 3 bases clipped from V and 4 bases from J, the junction kept 10 bases outside the gene matches. The CDR3 is 17 amino acids. Germline V gives CDR1 MDHEN, CDR2 SYDVKM. CDR3 bases: TGTGCCAGCAGTTTCGGTTGGCTAGCGGGAGGTCGAGAGACCCAGTACTTC. Its protein product is CASSFGWLAGGRETQYF.

This clone has just a few counts. The chain carries TRBV27 and TRBJ2-7; TRBD2 matches 12 bases. The V and J ends lost 2 bases and 4 bases, in that order; junction bases with no gene match: 3. The CDR3 has 15 residues. From germline, CDR1 is MNHEY and CDR2 SMNVEV (reference sequence). The CDR3 nucleotides are TGTGCCAGCAGTTTAACGACTAGCGGGAGTTACGAGCAGTACTTC. It specifies CASSLTTSGSYEQYF.

This clone was counted between two and nine times. The chain couples TRBV29-1 to TRBJ2-1; 7 bases map to TRBD1. From germline, CDR1 is SQVTM and CDR2 ANQGSEA. With V trimmed by 4 bases and J by 4 bases, 13 bases remained unmatched. CDR3 length equals 16 residues. CDR3 in amino acids: CSVVARGGSLYNEQFF. In DNA form, the CDR3 reads TGCAGCGTTGTGGCGAGAGGGGGCAGCCTATACAATGAGCAGTTCTTC.

The chain combines TRBV19 with TRBJ1-2, with TRBD1 matching over 8 bases. The CDR3 covers 14 residues. Germline V gene data show CDR1 as LNHDA and CDR2 as SQIVND (reference sequence). The ends lost 5 bases at V and 4 bases at J; junction bases unmatched: 6. The CDR3 DNA is TGTGCCAGTAGTGCAGGGGGCGCGCGCTATGGCTACACCTTC. Translation: CASSAGGARYGYTF.

V gene TRBV5-1 combines with J gene TRBJ1-1; the D gene is possibly TRBD1 (6 bases). V dropped 3 bases and J dropped 3 bases, with 12 bases sitting between them. Germline CDR1 reads SGHRS; CDR2 reads YFSETQ. The CDR3 covers 14 residues. CDR3 residues: CASSSPDSHTEAFF. The CDR3 DNA reads as TGCGCCAGCAGCTCCCCGGACAGTCACACTGAAGCTTTCTTT.

This clone was counted between two and nine times. V and J are TRBV18 and TRBJ2-4; tentative D call: TRBD1 (6 bases). The CDR3 loop spans 16 amino acids. The V end was cut by 6 bases, the J end by 3 bases, with 18 bases between. Germline loops: CDR1 KGHSH, CDR2 LQKENI. CDR3: CASSQSRDIDKNIQYF. The CDR3 region has the DNA TGTGCCAGCTCTCAAAGCCGGGACATTGACAAAAACATTCAGTACTTC.